The 8 T cell receptor beta chains reported below all come from one sample, sequenced in a study of T-cell reconstitution after alpha-beta-depleted transplantation in children. Unique molecular identifiers were incorporated during preparation of the TCRbeta library. TCRdb reprocessed the PCR reads via MiXCR and lists one record per CDR3 protein. The table shows hundreds of thousands of distinct CDR3 sequences, with under 15% occurring only once. The sample was PBMCs, mostly from graft donor cells, taken 360 days after TCRalphabeta/CD19-depleted stem cell transplant. Receptors were obtained from a male patient younger than 18 who had a stem cell transplant for acute myeloid leukemia, so the T cells may come from the graft donor.

This clonotype was detected many times. The rearrangement joins TRBV4-3 to TRBJ2-5; weak D call: TRBD2 (5 bases). The CDR3 length is 15 residues. With 4 bases removed from V and 4 bases from J, the gap between germline ends came to 16 bases. Germline V gives CDR1 LGHNA, CDR2 YSLEER. CDR3 loop: CASSPRVGRGETQYF. The CDR3 coding sequence is TGCGCCAGCAGCCCCCGGGTAGGGAGAGGAGAGACCCAGTACTTC.

In this sample, this clonotype turned up a few times. J is TRBJ2-5 and V is TRBV10-3, with D perhaps TRBD1 (6 bases). Trimming took off 3 bases at V and 2 bases at J, with 10 bases between the two ends. CDR3 length: 14 amino acids. Per the germline V gene, CDR1 is ENHRY and CDR2 is SYGVKD. The CDR3 DNA follows: TGTGCCATCAGTGAAAGGGACACTCAAGAGACCCAGTACTTC. This encodes CAISERDTQETQYF.

The rearrangement links TRBV2 to TRBJ2-1; D gene ambiguous. The length of the CDR3 is 11 residues. CDR1 and CDR2 (germline): SNHLY, FYNNEI. The V end lost 6 bases, the J end lost 7 bases, and 7 bases lay between the germline ends. As DNA, the CDR3 is TGTGCCAGCAGAGGAAGAAATGAGCAGTTCTTC. Protein sequence: CASRGRNEQFF.

V usage is TRBV4-2 and J usage is TRBJ1-2, with D possibly TRBD1 on 5 matching bases. With 0 bases removed from V and 8 bases from J, the gap between germline ends came to 16 bases. This CDR3 has 15 amino acids. Germline CDR1 reads LGHNA; CDR2 reads YNFKEQ. The CDR3 is CASSQELSGTLGYTF. In nucleotides, the CDR3 is TGTGCCAGCAGCCAAGAACTTTCGGGGACTCTAGGCTACACCTTC.

Ten or more counts support this clonotype. The J gene is TRBJ2-5, the V gene TRBV11-2; 8 bases line up with TRBD1. Germline V gene sequence: CDR1 SGHAT, CDR2 FQNNGV. This CDR3 contains 15 residues. V lost 4 bases to trimming and J lost 10 bases; unmatched junction nucleotides: 14. This chain's CDR3 is CASSSPTGQALSQYF. As DNA, the CDR3 is TGTGCCAGCAGCTCCCCCACGGGACAGGCCTTGAGCCAGTACTTC.

This clonotype was seen a handful of times. CDR3 amino acids: CASSREGGNTEAFF. DNA for the CDR3: TGTGCCAGCAGCCGGGAAGGGGGGAACACTGAAGCTTTCTTT. The chain uses TRBV7-9 and TRBJ1-1; possible D gene TRBD1, 6 bases. Germline CDR1 reads SEHNR; CDR2 reads FQNEAQ (reference sequence). V was trimmed by 5 bases and J by 1 base, leaving 11 bases between them. The CDR3 length is 14 residues.

V is TRBV20-1 and J is TRBJ1-1, with 7 positions matching TRBD1. Unmatched junction bases numbered 9, after V lost 3 bases and J lost 2 bases. This CDR3 comprises 15 residues. The germline V gene has CDR1 DFQATT and CDR2 SNEGSKA (reference sequence). The CDR3 sequence: CSARAGQSLNTEAFF. The CDR3 DNA is TGCAGTGCTAGGGCGGGACAGAGTCTTAACACTGAAGCTTTCTTT.

The V call is TRBV2, the J call TRBJ2-3; a weak D match, TRBD2 (5 bases). The CDR3 runs to 14 residues. V lost 2 bases and J lost 0, with 6 bases in between. Germline CDR1 and CDR2: SNHLY and FYNNEI. This CDR3 is CASSEWRSTDTQYF. The CDR3 bases are TGTGCCAGCAGTGAATGGAGGAGCACAGATACGCAGTATTTT.